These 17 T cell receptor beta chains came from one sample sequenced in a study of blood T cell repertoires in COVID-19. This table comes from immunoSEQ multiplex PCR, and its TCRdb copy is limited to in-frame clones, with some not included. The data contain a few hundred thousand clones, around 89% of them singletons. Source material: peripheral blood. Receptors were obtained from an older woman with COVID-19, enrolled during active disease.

The CDR3 region is CASSTTSGVRNEQFF. CDR3 DNA: TGTGCCAGCAGCACCACTAGCGGGGTAAGAAATGAGCAGTTCTTC. The V gene is TRBV7-2, the J gene TRBJ2-1, with 10 bases that match TRBD2. The CDR3 consists of 15 residues. Per germline, CDR1 SGHTA and CDR2 FQGNSA. The V gene end was trimmed by 5 bases and the J gene end by 7 bases; junction bases not matched to a gene: 8.

CDR3 protein: CASSPGAEMNTEAFF. CDR3 DNA sequence: TGTGCCAGCAGCCCCGGTGCGGAGATGAACACTGAAGCTTTCTTT. The chain carries TRBV7-9 and TRBJ1-1, with D unclear. This CDR3 region has 15 residues. Germline CDR1 is SEHNR and CDR2 is FQNEAQ (reference sequence). V was cut by 5 bases and J by 0 bases, with 13 bases left in between.

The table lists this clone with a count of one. DNA for the CDR3: TGTGCCAGCGGGGGGGGTTATGGGTCCTACGAGCAGTACTTC. This sequence encodes CASGGGYGSYEQYF. The chain is built from TRBV6-6 and TRBJ2-7; TRBD2 aligns across 7 bases. Trimming cost V 8 bases and J 1 base; bases outside gene matches: 8. This CDR3 comprises 14 residues. Germline CDR1 reads MNHNY; CDR2 reads SVGAGI (reference sequence).

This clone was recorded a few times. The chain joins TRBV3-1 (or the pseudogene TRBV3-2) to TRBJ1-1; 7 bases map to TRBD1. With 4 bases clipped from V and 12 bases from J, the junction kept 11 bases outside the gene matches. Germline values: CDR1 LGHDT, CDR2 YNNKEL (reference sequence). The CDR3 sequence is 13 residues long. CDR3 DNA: TGTGCCAGCAGCCTGAAGGGGGCTTCGGTGACTTTCTTT. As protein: CASSLKGASVTFF.

Here the CDR3 reads CSVAQDYNYGYTF. CDR3 sequence (DNA): TGCAGCGTTGCGCAGGACTATAACTATGGCTACACCTTC. The rearrangement links TRBV29-1 to TRBJ1-2; D unresolved. This CDR3 region has 13 residues. V gave up 4 bases and J gave up 1 base, with 10 bases separating them. Germline V lookup: CDR1 SQVTM, CDR2 ANQGSEA.

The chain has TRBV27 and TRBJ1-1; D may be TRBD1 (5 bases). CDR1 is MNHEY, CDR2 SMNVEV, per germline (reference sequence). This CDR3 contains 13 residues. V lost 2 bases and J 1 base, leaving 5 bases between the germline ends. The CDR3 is CASSLTGNTEAFF. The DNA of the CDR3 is TGTGCCAGCAGTTTAACAGGGAACACTGAAGCTTTCTTT.

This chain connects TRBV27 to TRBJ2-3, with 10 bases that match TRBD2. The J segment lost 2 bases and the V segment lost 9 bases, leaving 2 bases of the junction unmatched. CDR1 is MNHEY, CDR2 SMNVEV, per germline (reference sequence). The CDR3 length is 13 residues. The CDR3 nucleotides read TGTGCCAGACTAGCGGGGCTCACAGATACGCAGTATTTT. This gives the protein CARLAGLTDTQYF.

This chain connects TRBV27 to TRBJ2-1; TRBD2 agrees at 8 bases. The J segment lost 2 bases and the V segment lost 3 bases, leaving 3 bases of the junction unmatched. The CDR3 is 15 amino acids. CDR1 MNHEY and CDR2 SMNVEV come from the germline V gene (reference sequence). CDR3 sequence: CASSFYGGAYNEQFF. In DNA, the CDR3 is TGTGCCAGCAGTTTCTACGGGGGGGCCTACAATGAGCAGTTCTTC.

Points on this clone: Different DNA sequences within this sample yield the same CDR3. CDR3 in amino acids: CASSQDLRVNTEAFF. CDR3 nucleotide sequence: TGCGCCAGCAGCCAAGATCTTCGAGTGAACACTGAAGCTTTCTTT. The rearrangement uses TRBV4-3 and TRBJ1-1; no definite D call. The length of the CDR3 is 15 residues. Per germline, CDR1 LGHNA and CDR2 YSLEER. The V and J ends lost 0 bases and 0 bases respectively, with 8 bases between them.

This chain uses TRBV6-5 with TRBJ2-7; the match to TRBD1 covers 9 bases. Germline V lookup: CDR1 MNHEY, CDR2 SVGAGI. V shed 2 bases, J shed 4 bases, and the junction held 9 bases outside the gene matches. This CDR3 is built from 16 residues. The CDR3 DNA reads TGTGCCAGCAGTTACCTCCCCCGGGACAGGGCGTACGAGCAGTACTTC. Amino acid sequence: CASSYLPRDRAYEQYF.

The CDR3 region is CASSRGTGGMYNEQFF. As DNA, the CDR3 is TGTGCCAGCAGCCGTGGGACAGGGGGCATGTACAATGAGCAGTTCTTC. V usage is TRBV14 and J usage is TRBJ2-1; 12 nucleotides align to TRBD1. This CDR3 region has 16 residues. With 4 bases clipped from V and 4 bases from J, the junction kept 5 bases outside the gene matches. The germline gives CDR1 SGHDN, CDR2 FVKESK.

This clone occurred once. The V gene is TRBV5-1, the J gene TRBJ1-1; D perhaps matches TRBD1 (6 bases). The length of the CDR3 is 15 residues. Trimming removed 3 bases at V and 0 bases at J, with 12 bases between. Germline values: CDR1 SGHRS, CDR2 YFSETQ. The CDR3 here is CASSSRTAVNTEAFF. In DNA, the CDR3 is TGCGCCAGCAGCTCAAGGACAGCAGTGAACACTGAAGCTTTCTTT. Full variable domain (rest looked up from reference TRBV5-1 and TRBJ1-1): KAGVTQTPRYLIKTRGQQVTLSCSPISGHRSVSWYQQTPGQGLQFLFEYFSETQRNKGNFPGRFSGRQFSNSRSEMNVSTLELGDSALYLCASSSRTAVNTEAFFGQGTRLTVV.

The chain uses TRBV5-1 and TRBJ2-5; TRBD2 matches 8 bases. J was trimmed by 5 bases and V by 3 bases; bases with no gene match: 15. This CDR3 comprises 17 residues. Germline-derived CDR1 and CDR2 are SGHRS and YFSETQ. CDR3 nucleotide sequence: TGCGCCAGCAGCTGGCGTGGCGGGGGGCCCCCGCAGGAGACCCAGTACTTC. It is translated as CASSWRGGGPPQETQYF.

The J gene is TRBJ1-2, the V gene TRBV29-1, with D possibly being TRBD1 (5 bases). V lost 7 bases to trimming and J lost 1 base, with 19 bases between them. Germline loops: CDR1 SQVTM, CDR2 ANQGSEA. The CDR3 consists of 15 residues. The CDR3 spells CSAPGEDAYNYGYTF. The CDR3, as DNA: TGCAGCGCCCCGGGGGAGGACGCCTATAACTATGGCTACACCTTC.

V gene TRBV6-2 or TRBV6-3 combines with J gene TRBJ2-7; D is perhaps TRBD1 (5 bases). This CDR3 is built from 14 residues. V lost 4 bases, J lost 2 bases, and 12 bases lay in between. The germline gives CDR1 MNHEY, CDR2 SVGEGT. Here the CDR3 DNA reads TGTGCCAGCAGTTTCCAGACAGAAACCTACGAGCAGTACTTC. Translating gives CASSFQTETYEQYF.

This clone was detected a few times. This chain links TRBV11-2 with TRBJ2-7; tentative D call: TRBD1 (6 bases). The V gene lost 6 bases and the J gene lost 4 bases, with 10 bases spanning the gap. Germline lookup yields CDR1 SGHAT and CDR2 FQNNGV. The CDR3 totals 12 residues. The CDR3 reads CASRRTAYEQYF. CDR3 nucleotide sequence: TGTGCCAGCAGGCGGACAGCTTACGAGCAGTACTTC.

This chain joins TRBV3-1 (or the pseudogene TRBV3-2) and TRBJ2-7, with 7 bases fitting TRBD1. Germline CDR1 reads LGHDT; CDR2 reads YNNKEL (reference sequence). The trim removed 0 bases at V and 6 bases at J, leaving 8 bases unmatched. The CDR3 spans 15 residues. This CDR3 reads CASSQDWATGREQYF. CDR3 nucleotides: TGTGCCAGCAGCCAAGATTGGGCGACAGGGCGCGAGCAGTACTTC.